This TCR beta chain derives from a study of memory CD4+ T cells and cytomegalovirus serostatus. Study-level results: The CMV-associated TCR signature appears largely within the CD4+ memory repertoire.

The sort gate was single viable CD3+CD4+CD8-CD45RO+ cells for memory CD4+ T cells. On this clone: Its antigen is unidentified.

Per germline, CDR1 MNHNY and CDR2 SVGAGI (reference sequence). The CDR3 is 14 amino acids. The V end lost 4 bases, the J end lost 5 bases, and 14 bases lay between the germline ends. Under the authors' procedure: Out-of-frame sequences were removed, leaving around 2.2 million distinct TCRbeta sequences. Profiling relied on immunoSEQ multiplex PCR, and the TCRdb table lists in-frame clones only, not all of them. Clonal size and the V and J genes are those of that table, whereas D and trimming came from the DNA. Here the sample spans 45,000 or so clones, about 80% being singletons. The sample was memory CD4+ T cells from blood. This sequence originates from an adult in good health and CMV-seronegative. This chain joins TRBV6-6 and TRBJ1-2, with D unresolved. The CDR3 spells CASSFVDGSYGYTF. CDR3 bases: TGTGCCAGCAGTTTCGTGGACGGGTCTTATGGCTACACCTTC.